These 27 T cell receptor beta chains share one sample of origin, sequenced in a study of early stage breast cancer tumors. Method: immunoSEQ multiplex PCR; TCRdb's copy keeps in-frame clones and lacks some. The data contain fewer than 70,000 clones, approximately 80% of them singletons. The source material was blood. These receptors all stem from a person aged 35 to 50 with breast cancer.

The chain employs TRBV19 and TRBJ1-2; D is unresolved. The CDR3 has 13 residues. Trimming took 2 bases from V and 2 from J, leaving 6 bases between them. Germline-derived CDR1 and CDR2 are LNHDA and SQIVND (reference sequence). CDR3 loop: CASSILGNYGYTF. The CDR3 coding sequence is TGTGCCAGTAGTATATTAGGGAACTATGGCTACACCTTC.

This sequence joins TRBV30 and TRBJ1-1; tentatively, D is TRBD1 (6 bases). Germline V gives CDR1 GTSNPN, CDR2 SVGIG (reference sequence). Trimming removed 2 bases from V and 0 bases from J, with 10 bases in between. The CDR3 runs 14 residues. CDR3 in amino acids: CAWSMTGLNTEAFF. The CDR3 DNA reads TGTGCCTGGAGTATGACAGGTCTGAACACTGAAGCTTTCTTT.

The chain has TRBV19 and TRBJ2-3, with D tentatively TRBD1 (5 bases). Germline V gene sequence: CDR1 LNHDA, CDR2 SQIVND (reference sequence). Trimming removed 5 bases at V and 6 bases at J, with 15 bases between. The CDR3 is 14 residues long. The CDR3 sequence: CASSLRVSRDTQYF. In DNA form, the CDR3 reads TGTGCCAGTAGTCTCAGGGTTAGCAGGGATACGCAGTATTTT.

The chain is built from TRBV19 and TRBJ2-1; weak D call: TRBD2 (6 bases). The CDR3 contains 15 residues. Germline CDR1 and CDR2: LNHDA and SQIVND (reference sequence). The V end was cut by 3 bases, the J end by 7 bases, with 16 bases between. The chain's CDR3 is CASSIGRLGGNEQFF. CDR3 in DNA: TGTGCCAGTAGTATTGGGAGGCTGGGGGGAAATGAGCAGTTCTTC.

This clone has more than one count but fewer than ten. The V call is TRBV7-9, the J call TRBJ2-7, with D unresolved. Germline V gene data show CDR1 as SEHNR and CDR2 as FQNEAQ (reference sequence). The length of the CDR3 is 16 residues. V was clipped by 5 bases and J by 0 bases, with 17 bases between them. The CDR3 DNA sequence: TGTGCCAGCAGCCCCAAATTCAGGATTAGCTCCTACGAGCAGTACTTC. Translated, it gives CASSPKFRISSYEQYF.

The rearrangement links TRBV6-1 to TRBJ2-1; TRBD2 matches 12 bases. Germline trimming cut 2 bases from V and 6 bases from J; bases unmatched to any gene: 2. The CDR3 has 15 residues. The V gene's germline CDR1 is MNHNS and CDR2 SASEGT. The CDR3 is CASSESSGRGNEQFF. Here the CDR3 DNA reads TGTGCCAGCAGTGAATCTAGCGGGAGGGGCAATGAGCAGTTCTTC.

V usage is TRBV4-1 and J usage is TRBJ1-1; 12 nucleotides line up with TRBD1. CDR3 length equals 17 residues. Unmatched junction bases numbered 12, after V lost 1 base and J lost 9 bases. Germline V CDR1 and CDR2: MGHRA, YSYEKL. This chain's CDR3 is CASSQVGTGGQRVQAFF. DNA for the CDR3: TGCGCCAGCAGCCAAGTTGGGACAGGGGGCCAGAGAGTCCAAGCTTTCTTT.

V gene TRBV6-1 combines with J gene TRBJ1-5; the match to TRBD1 covers 7 bases. CDR3 length: 15 residues. The germline V gene has CDR1 MNHNS and CDR2 SASEGT. With V trimmed by 3 bases and J by 1 base, 3 bases remained unmatched. The CDR3 is CASSEQGGSNQPQHF. The CDR3, as DNA: TGTGCCAGCAGTGAGCAGGGGGGAAGCAATCAGCCCCAGCATTTT.

V gene TRBV30 combines with J gene TRBJ1-4; D possibly corresponds to TRBD1 (6 bases). The CDR3 totals 13 residues. Germline loops: CDR1 GTSNPN, CDR2 SVGIG (reference sequence). V was clipped by 3 bases and J by 8 bases, with 13 bases between them. CDR3 in DNA: TGTGCCTGGAGATCTGGACAGACGGAAAAACTGTTTTTT. Protein sequence: CAWRSGQTEKLFF.

This chain connects TRBV20-1 to TRBJ2-1, with a tentative D call TRBD2 (6 bases). Deletions cut 3 bases from V and 7 bases from J, with 7 bases between. CDR3 length: 11 residues. Germline assignment: CDR1 DFQATT and CDR2 SNEGSKA (reference sequence). The CDR3 protein is CSASGSNEQFF. CDR3 coding DNA: TGCAGTGCTAGCGGGAGTAATGAGCAGTTCTTC.

CDR3 sequence (DNA): TGCGCCAGCAGCTTGGGGCAGGAACCCCACGAGCAGTACTTC. Translating gives CASSLGQEPHEQYF. The genes are TRBV5-1 and TRBJ2-7; D is uncertain. Germline-derived CDR1 and CDR2 are SGHRS and YFSETQ. The length of the CDR3 is 14 residues. The germline V and J ends were trimmed by 0 bases and 5 bases, with 12 bases remaining between them.

This sequence joins TRBV4-2 and TRBJ2-1; maybe TRBD2 (6 bases). The V end was cut by 3 bases, the J end by 5 bases, with 8 bases between. CDR3 length: 13 amino acids. The germline V gene encodes CDR1 LGHNA and CDR2 YNFKEQ. CDR3 in amino acids: CASSQDYNNEQFF. CDR3 in DNA: TGTGCCAGCAGCCAGGACTATAACAATGAGCAGTTCTTC.

This clone came up once. The chain uses TRBV28 and TRBJ2-7, with D perhaps TRBD1 (5 bases). Germline lookup yields CDR1 MDHEN and CDR2 SYDVKM. The CDR3 is made up of 12 amino acids. Trimming took 5 bases from V and 6 from J, leaving 11 bases between them. In nucleotides, the CDR3 is TGTGCCAGCAGTACCCCTAGGGGCGAGCAGTACTTC. Residues: CASSTPRGEQYF.

The V gene is TRBV30, the J gene TRBJ2-2, with 11 bases fitting TRBD2. Germline CDR1 GTSNPN, CDR2 SVGIG (reference sequence). The CDR3 spans 14 residues. V shed 3 bases and J 8 bases; nucleotides not matched to a gene: 5. The CDR3 DNA sequence: TGTGCCTGGAGCATACTAGCGGGAGTGGGGGAGCTGTTTTTT. It codes for CAWSILAGVGELFF.

This clone has a single count. This chain connects TRBV5-1 to TRBJ2-6; D is ambiguous. Germline CDR1 reads SGHRS; CDR2 reads YFSETQ. The V gene lost 4 bases and the J gene lost 2 bases, with 10 bases spanning the gap. This CDR3 comprises 15 residues. In nucleotides, the CDR3 is TGCGCCAGCAGCCCCAGGCTTACTGGGGCCAACGTCCTGACTTTC. Translation: CASSPRLTGANVLTF.

The rearrangement links TRBV28 to TRBJ2-4; no reliable D call. Germline loops: CDR1 MDHEN, CDR2 SYDVKM. V was pared by 2 bases and J by 5 bases, with 7 bases between. CDR3 length: 13 amino acids. The CDR3 protein is CASSLPRENIQYF. The CDR3 DNA is TGTGCCAGCAGTTTACCCAGAGAAAACATTCAGTACTTC.

V is TRBV7-9 and J is TRBJ1-5; D not resolved. The germline V gene encodes CDR1 SEHNR and CDR2 FQNEAQ (reference sequence). Trimming took 2 bases from V and 4 from J, leaving 12 bases between them. CDR3 length: 15 amino acids. In DNA form, the CDR3 reads TGTGCCAGCAGCTTAACAGCGGACCCTAATCAGCCCCAGCATTTT. It yields the protein CASSLTADPNQPQHF.

V usage is TRBV19 and J usage is TRBJ1-5; 11 bases line up with TRBD1. The CDR3 runs to 14 residues. Germline CDR1 LNHDA, CDR2 SQIVND (reference sequence). V lost 5 bases to trimming and J lost 7 bases; unmatched junction nucleotides: 4. The CDR3 reads CASSGTGGRQPQHF. CDR3 in DNA: TGTGCCAGTAGTGGGACAGGGGGACGGCAGCCCCAGCATTTT.

The CDR3 DNA reads as TGTGCCAGCTCACCAGAAGGTGAGCAGTTCTTC. Translated: CASSPEGEQFF. The chain carries TRBV18 and TRBJ2-1; unclear D gene. Looked up from germline, CDR1 is KGHSH and CDR2 is LQKENI. The CDR3 contains 11 residues. V shed 2 bases and J shed 9 bases, with 5 bases lying between them.

This chain uses TRBV7-3 with TRBJ2-3; TRBD2 agrees at 10 bases. This CDR3 spans 14 amino acids. Germline V gene sequence: CDR1 SGHTA, CDR2 FQGTGA. Trimming cost V 4 bases and J 4 bases; bases outside gene matches: 2. The CDR3 sequence: CASSSGLAADTQYF. The CDR3 DNA is TGTGCCAGCAGCTCCGGACTAGCGGCAGATACGCAGTATTTT.

The V and J genes are TRBV6-1 and TRBJ2-7, with D perhaps matching TRBD2 (6 bases). V shed 3 bases and J shed 1 base, with 16 bases lying between them. The CDR3 totals 16 residues. Germline loops: CDR1 MNHNS, CDR2 SASEGT. This CDR3 is CASSDLQWGESYEQYF. The CDR3 nucleotides are TGTGCCAGCAGTGACCTCCAGTGGGGGGAGTCCTACGAGCAGTACTTC.

The V gene is TRBV7-9, the J gene TRBJ2-5; 9 bases are a match to TRBD1. Germline assignment: CDR1 SEHNR and CDR2 FQNEAQ (reference sequence). V shed 1 base and J 4 bases; nucleotides not matched to a gene: 7. The CDR3 is 16 residues long. DNA for the CDR3: TGTGCCAGCAGCTTAGTAGTGGGACAGGGAGGAGAGACCCAGTACTTC. It specifies CASSLVVGQGGETQYF.

Regarding this clone: The identical CDR3 is also encoded by other nucleotide sequences in the sample. V usage is TRBV9 and J usage is TRBJ2-7, with 7 bases aligning to TRBD2. The CDR3 is 12 amino acids. The V gene's germline CDR1 is SGDLS and CDR2 YYNGEE. The J segment lost 6 bases and the V segment lost 0 bases, leaving 0 bases of the junction unmatched. As DNA, the CDR3 is TGTGCCAGCAGCGTAGGGGGGGGCGAGCAGTACTTC. It codes for CASSVGGGEQYF.

The J gene is TRBJ1-2, the V gene TRBV6-1; D not certain. The V gene lost 1 base and the J gene lost 1 base, with 10 bases spanning the gap. CDR1 and CDR2 from the germline V gene are MNHNS and SASEGT. This CDR3 is 15 amino acids long. CDR3 residues: CASSEEPKVNYGYTF. DNA for the CDR3: TGTGCCAGCAGTGAAGAGCCGAAAGTTAACTATGGCTACACCTTC.

A note on this clone: Other DNA sequences of this sample code for an identical CDR3. The chain employs TRBV29-1 and TRBJ2-3, with D hard to call. Germline V gene lookup returns CDR1 SQVTM and CDR2 ANQGSEA. CDR3 length: 10 residues. Trimming took off 4 bases at V and 6 bases at J, with 5 bases between the two ends. In nucleotides, the CDR3 is TGCAGCGTTGGAGAGGATACGCAGTATTTT. Protein sequence: CSVGEDTQYF.

The V and J genes are TRBV5-1 and TRBJ2-4; 7 nucleotides agree with TRBD2. Trimming cost V 4 bases and J 3 bases; bases outside gene matches: 4. The germline CDR1 and CDR2 sequences are SGHRS and YFSETQ. CDR3 length equals 14 residues. The CDR3 loop is CASSMPGGKNIQYF. DNA for the CDR3: TGCGCCAGCAGCATGCCGGGGGGCAAAAACATTCAGTACTTC.

The chain has TRBV28 and TRBJ1-5, with D possibly being TRBD1 (5 bases). With 6 bases removed from V and 2 bases from J, the gap between germline ends came to 17 bases. This CDR3 is built from 16 residues. CDR1 and CDR2 (germline): MDHEN, SYDVKM. The DNA of the CDR3 is TGTGCCAGCAGCTCCGGGACCCGGATTGGCAATCAGCCCCAGCATTTT. Translated, it gives CASSSGTRIGNQPQHF.